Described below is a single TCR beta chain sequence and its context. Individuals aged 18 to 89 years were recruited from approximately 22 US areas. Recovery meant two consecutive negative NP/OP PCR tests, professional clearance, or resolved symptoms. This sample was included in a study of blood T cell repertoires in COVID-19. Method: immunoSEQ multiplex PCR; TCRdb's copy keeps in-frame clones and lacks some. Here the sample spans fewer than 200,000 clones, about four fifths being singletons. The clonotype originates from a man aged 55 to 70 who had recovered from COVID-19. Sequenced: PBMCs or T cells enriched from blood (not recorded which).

CDR3 amino acids: CASSRTDYSNQPQHF. CDR3 bases: TGTGCCAGCAGCCGGACAGATTATAGCAATCAGCCCCAGCATTTT. The chain has TRBV7-8 and TRBJ1-5; D perhaps matches TRBD1 (6 bases). Trimming shortened V by 5 bases and J by 0 bases, and 11 bases separated the two germline ends. CDR3 length: 15 residues. Looked up from germline, CDR1 is SGHVS and CDR2 is FQNEAQ.